One sample yielded the 29 T cell receptor beta chains listed below, sequenced in a study of a mutant IDH1 vaccine in newly diagnosed glioma. Profiled with immunoSEQ multiplex PCR; TCRdb holds only in-frame clones, not every one. The sample carries 77,000 or so clones, 70% to 90% recorded once. For these receptors, no antigen is known. The time point was: week 47, end of study. Each vaccine dose was 300 ug of mutant IDH1 20-mer peptide, with topical imiquimod. Source: PBMCs, taken from a glioma patient whose treatment included an IDH1 peptide vaccine. These receptors were obtained from a man aged 40-49 years with glioma.

The chain has TRBV15 and TRBJ2-5; D unresolved. This CDR3 has 14 amino acids. V lost 1 base to trimming and J lost 2 bases, with 8 bases between them. Germline CDR1 LNHNV, CDR2 YYDKDF (reference sequence). The CDR3, as DNA: TGTGCCACCAGCAGAGGTCGAGGTCAAGAGACCCAGTACTTC. Encoded protein: CATSRGRGQETQYF.

The rearrangement joins TRBV19 to TRBJ1-5; no firm D call. This CDR3 is built from 15 residues. V lost 4 bases and J 4 bases, leaving 14 bases between the germline ends. Germline-derived CDR1 and CDR2 are LNHDA and SQIVND (reference sequence). CDR3 amino acids: CASSTGGGINQPQHF. DNA of the CDR3: TGTGCCAGTAGTACGGGTGGAGGGATAAATCAGCCCCAGCATTTT. The entire variable domain, with the rest obtained from reference TRBV19 and TRBJ1-5, is as follows: DGGITQSPKYLFRKEGQNVTLSCEQNLNHDAMYWYRQDPGQGLRLIYYSQIVNDFQKGDIAEGYSVSREKKESFPLTVTSAQKNPTAFYLCASSTGGGINQPQHFGDGTRLSIL.

The CDR3 is CASSPPGTGATQYF. The CDR3 region has the DNA TGTGCCAGCTCACCACCCGGGACAGGGGCGACCCAGTACTTC. This chain connects TRBV18 to TRBJ2-5; 10 positions agree with TRBD1. The V gene end was trimmed by 0 bases and the J gene end by 7 bases; junction bases not matched to a gene: 2. Germline lookup yields CDR1 KGHSH and CDR2 LQKENI. This CDR3 has 14 amino acids.

This clone is a singleton in its sample. The chain combines TRBV5-1 with TRBJ2-1; 10 nucleotides line up with TRBD2. The CDR3 has 19 residues. Losses at the gene ends were 3 bases for V and 6 bases for J; bases not matched to a gene: 18. Germline CDR1 and CDR2: SGHRS and YFSETQ. CDR3 amino acids: CASSYPTGRPRLAGNEQFF. CDR3 DNA sequence: TGCGCCAGCAGCTACCCCACAGGGAGGCCCAGACTAGCGGGCAATGAGCAGTTCTTC. The full variable domain, with the rest looked up from reference TRBV5-1 and TRBJ2-1, is KAGVTQTPRYLIKTRGQQVTLSCSPISGHRSVSWYQQTPGQGLQFLFEYFSETQRNKGNFPGRFSGRQFSNSRSEMNVSTLELGDSALYLCASSYPTGRPRLAGNEQFFGPGTRLTVL.

The J gene is TRBJ2-2, the V gene TRBV11-2; unclear D gene. Germline V gene lookup returns CDR1 SGHAT and CDR2 FQNNGV. The CDR3 spans 13 residues. V dropped 5 bases and J dropped 4 bases, with 8 bases sitting between them. The CDR3 spells CASSPDLTGELFF. DNA of the CDR3: TGTGCCAGCAGCCCTGACCTCACCGGGGAGCTGTTTTTT.

The V call is TRBV7-8, the J call TRBJ2-1, with D perhaps assigned TRBD1 or TRBD2 (5 bases each). Germline V gene lookup returns CDR1 SGHVS and CDR2 FQNEAQ. The CDR3 has 14 residues. Trimming took off 1 base at V and 6 bases at J, with 10 bases between the two ends. The CDR3 bases are TGTGCCAGCAGCTTAGTTGCAGGGACCAATGAGCAGTTCTTC. Residues: CASSLVAGTNEQFF.

This clone is a singleton in its sample. V gene TRBV13 combines with J gene TRBJ2-7; possible D gene TRBD1, 7 bases. V was cut by 5 bases and J by 7 bases, with 21 bases left in between. Germline CDR1 reads PRHDT; CDR2 reads FYEKMQ (reference sequence). This CDR3 contains 15 residues. CDR3 nucleotide sequence: TGTGCCAGCAGCGGCGGCCCGAGCAGGGGGGATGAGCAGTACTTC. It yields the protein CASSGGPSRGDEQYF.

The genes are TRBV19 and TRBJ1-2; D perhaps matches TRBD1 (5 bases). This CDR3 spans 12 amino acids. V lost 4 bases to trimming and J lost 8 bases, with 11 bases between them. Germline loops: CDR1 LNHDA, CDR2 SQIVND (reference sequence). The CDR3 loop reads CASSTGSGGYTF. CDR3 nucleotide sequence: TGTGCCAGTAGTACAGGGTCGGGCGGCTACACCTTC.

Note on this clone: This same CDR3 is encoded by further DNA sequences in the sample. This chain links TRBV30 with TRBJ1-2; possibly TRBD1 for D (6 bases). V was shortened by 4 bases and J by 2 bases, with 23 bases between the two germline ends. Germline CDR1 reads GTSNPN; CDR2 reads SVGIG (reference sequence). This CDR3 spans 17 amino acids. As DNA, the CDR3 is TGTGCCTGGAAGTCTCGGGGGCGGGGGTCTTCGAACTATGGCTACACCTTC. Its protein product is CAWKSRGRGSSNYGYTF.

The chain is built from TRBV9 and TRBJ2-3; possibly TRBD2 for D (6 bases). Trimming left V 6 bases short and J 4 bases short, with 12 bases between. In germline, CDR1 is SGDLS, CDR2 YYNGEE. This CDR3 spans 13 amino acids. The CDR3 DNA reads as TGTGCCAGCACCAGAGGGACTTCAGATACGCAGTATTTT. It specifies CASTRGTSDTQYF.

This sequence joins TRBV7-2 and TRBJ2-1, with 10 bases fitting TRBD1. The CDR3 is 16 residues long. The germline CDR1 and CDR2 sequences are SGHTA and FQGNSA. V lost 0 bases, J lost 6 bases, and 5 bases stayed unmatched. The CDR3 loop is CASSLALGDRGNEQFF. For the CDR3, the DNA is TGTGCCAGCAGCTTAGCGCTAGGGGACAGGGGCAATGAGCAGTTCTTC. The full variable domain, completed using reference TRBV7-2 and TRBJ2-1, is GAGVSQSPSNKVTEKGKDVELRCDPISGHTALYWYRQSLGQGLEFLIYFQGNSAPDKSGLPSDRFSAERTGGSVSTLTIQRTQQEDSAVYLCASSLALGDRGNEQFFGPGTRLTVL.

The V and J genes are TRBV6-1 and TRBJ1-2; D is possibly TRBD1 (6 bases). CDR1 and CDR2 from the germline V gene are MNHNS and SASEGT. This CDR3 is built from 15 residues. Trimming left V 0 bases short and J 5 bases short, with 13 bases between. The CDR3 reads CASSEAGGVRYGYTF. CDR3 in DNA: TGTGCCAGCAGTGAAGCGGGGGGCGTCAGATATGGCTACACCTTC.

This clone has more than one count but fewer than ten. The chain couples TRBV27 to TRBJ2-7, with 9 positions matching TRBD1. The CDR3 has 17 amino acids. The ends lost 6 bases at V and 3 bases at J; junction bases unmatched: 15. CDR1 is MNHEY, CDR2 SMNVEV, per germline (reference sequence). CDR3 DNA: TGTGCCAGCAGCACCCGAGTACGAGGACAGGGGAACTACGAGCAGTACTTC. It yields the protein CASSTRVRGQGNYEQYF.

V usage is TRBV2 and J usage is TRBJ2-3; D not certain. This CDR3 contains 16 residues. Deletions cut 7 bases from V and 2 bases from J, with 19 bases between. Germline V gene sequence: CDR1 SNHLY, CDR2 FYNNEI. CDR3 sequence reads: CASTIEDLKLTDTQYF. The CDR3 DNA reads TGTGCCAGCACTATCGAAGACCTCAAACTCACAGATACGCAGTATTTT.

V usage is TRBV6-5 and J usage is TRBJ2-7; no clear D gene. V was pared by 5 bases and J by 2 bases, with 10 bases between. CDR3 length equals 13 residues. The germline CDR1 and CDR2 sequences are MNHEY and SVGAGI. CDR3 sequence: CASSTAGTYEQYF. The CDR3 DNA reads as TGTGCCAGCAGTACTGCTGGCACCTACGAGCAGTACTTC.

The chain joins TRBV4-3 to TRBJ2-7; 8 bases are shared with TRBD2. The CDR3 covers 14 residues. Looked up from germline, CDR1 is LGHNA and CDR2 is YSLEER. V lost 0 bases to trimming and J lost 11 bases; unmatched junction nucleotides: 9. The CDR3 loop reads CASSQEVAGGREYF. The CDR3 coding sequence is TGCGCCAGCAGCCAAGAGGTGGCGGGGGGAAGGGAGTACTTC.

This sequence joins TRBV4-2 and TRBJ2-5; D unclear. The CDR3 has 14 amino acids. Germline values: CDR1 LGHNA, CDR2 YNFKEQ. V was cut by 4 bases and J by 3 bases, with 12 bases left in between. CDR3 amino acids: CASSPSKREETQYF. CDR3 in DNA: TGTGCCAGCAGCCCAAGTAAAAGGGAAGAGACCCAGTACTTC.

This clone has just one count. The rearrangement links TRBV18 to TRBJ1-3, with 9 bases lining up with TRBD1. Trimming cost V 3 bases and J 7 bases; bases outside gene matches: 7. The CDR3 loop spans 15 amino acids. Germline V gene lookup returns CDR1 KGHSH and CDR2 LQKENI. The CDR3 loop reads CASSPKTQGANTIYF. In nucleotides, the CDR3 is TGTGCCAGCTCACCCAAAACACAGGGGGCGAACACCATATATTTT.

CDR3 amino acids: CATLGAKGATRGTQYF. The DNA of the CDR3 is TGTGCCACCCTAGGGGCCAAGGGGGCGACTCGAGGGACCCAGTACTTC. The chain uses TRBV10-3 and TRBJ2-5; 7 nucleotides line up with TRBD1. The CDR3 runs 16 residues. The germline CDR1 and CDR2 sequences are ENHRY and SYGVKD. V lost 10 bases, J lost 7 bases, and 21 bases stayed unmatched.

This clone was counted a single time. This chain connects TRBV5-1 to TRBJ2-5; D unclear. The closer fit of TRBJ2-7 to the DNA end suggests the J call may be wrong. CDR1 SGHRS and CDR2 YFSETQ come from the germline V gene. The CDR3 extends over 15 amino acids. Here the CDR3 reads CASSLEAGSPYEQYF. For the CDR3, the DNA is TGCGCCAGCAGCTTGGAGGCAGGTTCCCCCTACGAGCAGTACTTC.

This chain joins TRBV9 and TRBJ1-6; 7 bases map to TRBD1. The CDR3 runs 12 residues. V was clipped by 4 bases and J by 13 bases; unmatched bases: 5. Germline loops: CDR1 SGDLS, CDR2 YYNGEE. Here the CDR3 reads CASSPPGGPLHF. CDR3 DNA: TGTGCCAGCAGCCCCCCAGGGGGTCCCCTCCACTTT.

The rearrangement links TRBV28 to TRBJ2-7; 9 bases align to TRBD2. Germline-derived CDR1 and CDR2 are MDHEN and SYDVKM. This CDR3 is 16 amino acids long. After removal of 4 bases from V and 0 bases from J, the junction contained 7 bases not matched to a gene. As DNA, the CDR3 is TGTGCCAGCAGTTCATCCGGGACTAGCTTCTCCTACGAGCAGTACTTC. Translated: CASSSSGTSFSYEQYF.

The rearrangement joins TRBV6-6 to TRBJ1-5, with a weak D call TRBD1 (5 bases). The CDR3 totals 13 residues. The V end was cut by 7 bases, the J end by 4 bases, with 11 bases between. Germline CDR1 is MNHNY and CDR2 is SVGAGI (reference sequence). In DNA, the CDR3 is TGTGCCAGCACCCCCGCAGGGAATCAGCCCCAGCATTTT. It translates to CASTPAGNQPQHF.

The V call is TRBV4-2, the J call TRBJ1-2; 10 bases agree with TRBD1. The CDR3 covers 15 residues. J was trimmed by 3 bases and V by 3 bases; bases with no gene match: 4. CDR1 is LGHNA and CDR2 is YNFKEQ in the germline V gene. The CDR3 coding sequence is TGTGCCAGCAGCCAGGAGGGGACAGGGGACTATGGCTACACCTTC. Translating gives CASSQEGTGDYGYTF.

The genes are TRBV29-1 and TRBJ2-7; no clear D gene. CDR3 length equals 10 residues. The V and J ends lost 4 bases and 5 bases respectively, with 6 bases between them. The germline CDR1 and CDR2 sequences are SQVTM and ANQGSEA. In DNA form, the CDR3 reads TGCAGCGTTGTTGATCACGAGCAGTACTTC. Translation: CSVVDHEQYF.

The V call is TRBV6-5, the J call TRBJ1-5; weak D call: TRBD1 (6 bases). The V and J ends lost 7 bases and 6 bases respectively, with 13 bases between them. Germline V gene sequence: CDR1 MNHEY, CDR2 SVGAGI. The CDR3 sequence is 13 residues long. Here the CDR3 DNA reads TGTGCCAGCACCCCAGGGGTAGGTCAGCCCCAGCATTTT. Residues: CASTPGVGQPQHF.

The chain combines TRBV10-2 with TRBJ2-6, with D possibly matching TRBD2 (5 bases). Looked up from germline, CDR1 is WSHSY and CDR2 is SAAADI. This CDR3 spans 16 amino acids. V lost 3 bases, J lost 0 bases, and 9 bases lay in between. CDR3 bases: TGCGCCAGCAGTGACGGGGTTTACTCTGGGGCCAACGTCCTGACTTTC. The encoded protein is CASSDGVYSGANVLTF.

The rearrangement joins TRBV28 to TRBJ2-3, with 15 bases identical to TRBD2. Germline-derived CDR1 and CDR2 are MDHEN and SYDVKM. This CDR3 comprises 18 residues. V shed 6 bases, J shed 4 bases, and the junction held 11 bases outside the gene matches. CDR3 sequence reads: CASSELGLAGGGADTQYF. In DNA form, the CDR3 reads TGTGCCAGCAGCGAATTGGGACTAGCGGGAGGTGGCGCAGATACGCAGTATTTT.

Note on this clone: Since no conserved phenylalanine or tryptophan closes the CDR3, a read error is the likely cause. The chain has TRBV4-3 and TRBJ2-7, with TRBD1 identical over 10 bases. Germline trimming cut 0 bases from V and 4 bases from J; bases unmatched to any gene: 6. The germline V gene encodes CDR1 LGHNA and CDR2 YSLEER. CDR3 size: 16 residues. In DNA, the CDR3 is TGCGCCAGCAGCCAAGAAAGGGGACAGGGGTCGTACGAGCAGTACCTC. It codes for CASSQERGQGSYEQYL.